Listed below are T cell receptor beta chains from one sample, sequenced in a study of technical replicates of blood from several donors. Measured with immunoSEQ multiplex PCR; TCRdb has only the in-frame clones, and not every one. The sample has over 70,000 clones, approximately 95% seen once. The sample was T cells isolated from PBMCs. The receptors derive from a human donor in good health. The CDR3 runs from the conserved cysteine through the conserved F or W. A D gene is named only where the DNA matches it firmly.

TGCGCCAGCAGCTCAGCTTCCGGGGGATCCTACGAGCAGTACTTC CASSSASGGSYEQYF TRBV4-3 - TRBJ2-7
TGTGCCAGCAGTTCAGGGGGCGCCAGGGTGGGCGAGCAGTACTTC CASSSGGARVGEQYF TRBV28 TRBD1 TRBJ2-7
TGTGCCACCAGCAGAGGTTTGCAGGATCTTGAAGCTTTCTTT CATSRGLQDLEAFF TRBV15 - TRBJ1-1
TGTGCCAGCAGCTACAGCGGACAGGGAGCTGGAAACACCATATATTTT CASSYSGQGAGNTIYF TRBV7-9 TRBD1 TRBJ1-3
TGTGCCAGCAGTTACGGGTCGGGGGCCTACAATGAGCAGTTCTTC CASSYGSGAYNEQFF TRBV6-5 - TRBJ2-1
TGTGCCAGCAACGGGCGGGAGCTCTACAATGAGCAGTTCTTC CASNGRELYNEQFF TRBV9 TRBD2 TRBJ2-1
TGTGCCAGCAAGGGGTTCGGCGGGAGCAATGAAAAACTGTTTTTT CASKGFGGSNEKLFF TRBV25-1 - TRBJ1-4
TGCGCCAGCAGCTTGATGCCAGGAAGCAGCAATGAGCAGTTCTTC CASSLMPGSSNEQFF TRBV5-1 - TRBJ2-1
TGTGCCAGCAGCTTGGCCACAGGGCTGAGCAATCAGCCCCAGCATTTT CASSLATGLSNQPQHF TRBV5-6 - TRBJ1-5
TGTGCCAGTAGTACCGGACAGGGGAGCCAGCCCCAGCATTTT CASSTGQGSQPQHF TRBV19 TRBD1 TRBJ1-5
TGTGCCAGCAGTTTATGGCGGGGCTACTCCTACAATGAGCAGTTCTTC CASSLWRGYSYNEQFF TRBV27 - TRBJ2-1
TGCGCCAGCAGCCAATTTAGACTTCGTGACTCTGGGGCCAACGTCCTGACTTTC CASSQFRLRDSGANVLTF TRBV4-3 - TRBJ2-6
TGTGCCAGCAGTGAATATGAAGCCGGACTTAACTACGAGCAGTACTTC CASSEYEAGLNYEQYF TRBV2 - TRBJ2-7
TGTGCCAGCAGTTTTTTAGGACAGGGATTAAACACTGAGCAGTTCTTC CASSFLGQGLNTEQFF TRBV28 TRBD1 TRBJ2-1
TGTGCCAGCAGCGTAAAATCTAGCGGGAACAATGAGCAGTTCTTC CASSVKSSGNNEQFF TRBV9 TRBD2 TRBJ2-1
TGTGCCAGCAGCCAAGCAGGGGGCAAGGGAGATACGCAGTATTTT CASSQAGGKGDTQYF TRBV9 TRBD1 TRBJ2-3
TGCAGCGTTGGGCCAGGAAGTGGCTATGGCTACACCTTC CSVGPGSGYGYTF TRBV29-1 - TRBJ1-2
TGTGCCAGCAGAACAGGGGGGACTGAAGCTTTCTTT CASRTGGTEAFF TRBV6-5 TRBD1 TRBJ1-1